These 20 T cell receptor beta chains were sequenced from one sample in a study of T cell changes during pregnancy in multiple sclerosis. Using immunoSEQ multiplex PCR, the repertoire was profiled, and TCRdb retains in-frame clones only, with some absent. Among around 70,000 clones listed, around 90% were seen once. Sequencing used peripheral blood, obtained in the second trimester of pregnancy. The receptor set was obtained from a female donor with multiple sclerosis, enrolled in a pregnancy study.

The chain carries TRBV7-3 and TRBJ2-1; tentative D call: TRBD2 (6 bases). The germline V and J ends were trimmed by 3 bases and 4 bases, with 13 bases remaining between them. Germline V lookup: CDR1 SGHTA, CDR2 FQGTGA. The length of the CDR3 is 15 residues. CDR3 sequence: CASSLVGGNYNEQFF. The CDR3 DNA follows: TGTGCCAGCAGCTTGGTGGGCGGGAATTACAATGAGCAGTTCTTC.

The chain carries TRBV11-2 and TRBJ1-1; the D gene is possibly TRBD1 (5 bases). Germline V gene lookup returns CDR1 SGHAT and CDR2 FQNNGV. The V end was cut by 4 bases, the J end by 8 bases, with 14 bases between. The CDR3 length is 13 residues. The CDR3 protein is CASSSRQKEEAFF. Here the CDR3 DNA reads TGTGCCAGCAGCTCCCGACAGAAGGAGGAAGCTTTCTTT.

In DNA, the CDR3 is TGTGCCAGCAGCGCCCTCCGGACTAGCGGGGGAGAGACCCAGTACTTC. Amino acids: CASSALRTSGGETQYF. The chain carries TRBV9 and TRBJ2-5; 13 nucleotides line up with TRBD2. Germline loops: CDR1 SGDLS, CDR2 YYNGEE. V lost 3 bases, J lost 4 bases, and 6 bases stayed unmatched. This CDR3 spans 16 amino acids. Drawing the rest from reference TRBV9 and TRBJ2-5, the complete variable domain is DSGVTQTPKHLITATGQRVTLRCSPRSGDLSVYWYQQSLDQGLQFLIQYYNGEERAKGNILERFSAQQFPDLHSELNLSSLELGDSALYFCASSALRTSGGETQYFGPGTRLLVL.

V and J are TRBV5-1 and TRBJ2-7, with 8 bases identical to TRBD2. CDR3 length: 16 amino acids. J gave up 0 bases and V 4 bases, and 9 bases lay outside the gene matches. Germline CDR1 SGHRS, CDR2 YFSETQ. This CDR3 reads CASSTTAGASSYEQYF. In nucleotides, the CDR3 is TGCGCCAGCAGCACTACAGCGGGGGCGAGCTCCTACGAGCAGTACTTC.

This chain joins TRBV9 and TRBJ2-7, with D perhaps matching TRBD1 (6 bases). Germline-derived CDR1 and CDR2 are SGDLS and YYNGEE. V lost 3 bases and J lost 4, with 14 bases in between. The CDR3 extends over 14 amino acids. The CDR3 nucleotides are TGTGCCAGCAGCGGTGGACAGAGTAGGTACGAGCAGTACTTC. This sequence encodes CASSGGQSRYEQYF.

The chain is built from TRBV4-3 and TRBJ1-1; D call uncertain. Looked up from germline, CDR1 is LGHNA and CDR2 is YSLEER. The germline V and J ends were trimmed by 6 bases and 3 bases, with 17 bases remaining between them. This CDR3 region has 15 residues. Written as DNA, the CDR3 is TGCGCCAGCAGTCATAACGGAGGTCGGGACACTGAAGCTTTCTTT. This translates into CASSHNGGRDTEAFF.

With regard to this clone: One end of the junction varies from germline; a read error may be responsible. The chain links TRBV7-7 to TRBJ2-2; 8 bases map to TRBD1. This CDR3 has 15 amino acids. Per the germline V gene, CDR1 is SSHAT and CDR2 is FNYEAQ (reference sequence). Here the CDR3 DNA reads TGTGCTAGCAGCCCGAACAGGGGGGACACCGGGGAGCTGTTTTTT. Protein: CASSPNRGDTGELFF.

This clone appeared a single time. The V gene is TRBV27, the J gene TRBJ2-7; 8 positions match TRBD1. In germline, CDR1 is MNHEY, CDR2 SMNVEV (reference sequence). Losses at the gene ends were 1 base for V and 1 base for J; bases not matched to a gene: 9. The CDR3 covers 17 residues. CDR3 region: CASSLYPPQGASYEQYF. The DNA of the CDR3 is TGTGCCAGCAGTTTATATCCCCCCCAGGGGGCTTCCTACGAGCAGTACTTC.

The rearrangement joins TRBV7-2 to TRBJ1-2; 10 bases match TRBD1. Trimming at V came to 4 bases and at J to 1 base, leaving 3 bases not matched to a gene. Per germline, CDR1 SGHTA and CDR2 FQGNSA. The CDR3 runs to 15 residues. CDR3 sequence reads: CASSSWDRGNYGYTF. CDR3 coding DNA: TGTGCCAGCAGCTCCTGGGACAGGGGTAACTATGGCTACACCTTC.

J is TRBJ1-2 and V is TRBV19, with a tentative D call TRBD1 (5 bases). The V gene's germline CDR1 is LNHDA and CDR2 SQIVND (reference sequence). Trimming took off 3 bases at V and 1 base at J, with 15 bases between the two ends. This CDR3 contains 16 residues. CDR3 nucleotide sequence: TGTGCCAGTAGTATTTGGGGCGGAGTGGATAACTATGGCTACACCTTC. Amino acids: CASSIWGGVDNYGYTF.

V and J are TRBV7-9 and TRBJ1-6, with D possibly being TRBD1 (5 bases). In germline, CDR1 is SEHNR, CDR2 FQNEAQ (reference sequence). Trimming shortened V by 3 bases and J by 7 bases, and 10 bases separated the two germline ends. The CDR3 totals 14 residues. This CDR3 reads CASSFGQGNSPLHF. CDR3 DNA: TGTGCCAGCAGCTTCGGTCAGGGCAATTCACCCCTCCACTTT.

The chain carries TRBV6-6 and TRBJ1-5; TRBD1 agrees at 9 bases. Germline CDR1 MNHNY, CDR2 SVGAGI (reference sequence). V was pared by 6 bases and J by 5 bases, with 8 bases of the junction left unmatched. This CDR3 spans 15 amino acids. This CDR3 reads CASSSTGGDDQPQHF. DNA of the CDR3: TGTGCCAGCAGCTCTACAGGGGGCGACGATCAGCCCCAGCATTTT.

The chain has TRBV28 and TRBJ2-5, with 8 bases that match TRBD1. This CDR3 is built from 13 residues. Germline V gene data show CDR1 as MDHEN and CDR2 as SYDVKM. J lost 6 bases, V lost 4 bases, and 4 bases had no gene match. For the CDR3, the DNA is TGTGCCAGCAGTTCTCAGGGGGCAAAGACCCAGTACTTC. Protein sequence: CASSSQGAKTQYF.

CDR3: CASSPSTSADTQYF. The CDR3 DNA sequence: TGTGCCAGCTCACCCTCAACAAGTGCAGATACGCAGTATTTT. The chain joins TRBV18 to TRBJ2-3; no firm D call. Between the trimmed V and J ends, which lost 3 bases and 4 bases, there was a span of 11 bases. This CDR3 contains 14 residues. Per the germline V gene, CDR1 is KGHSH and CDR2 is LQKENI.

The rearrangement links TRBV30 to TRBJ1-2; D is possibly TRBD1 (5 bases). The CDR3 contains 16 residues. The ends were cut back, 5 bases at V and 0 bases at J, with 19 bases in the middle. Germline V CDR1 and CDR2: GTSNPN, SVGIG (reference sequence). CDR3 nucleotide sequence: TGTGCCTGGTCTCTAGTTCGCCAGGGTGCTAACTATGGCTACACCTTC. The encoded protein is CAWSLVRQGANYGYTF.

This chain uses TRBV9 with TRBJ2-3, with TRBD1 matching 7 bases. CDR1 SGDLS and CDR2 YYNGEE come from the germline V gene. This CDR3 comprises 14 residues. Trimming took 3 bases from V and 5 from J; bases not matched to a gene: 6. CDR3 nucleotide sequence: TGTGCCAGCAGCGCACCGACAGGGATAGATACGCAGTATTTT. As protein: CASSAPTGIDTQYF.

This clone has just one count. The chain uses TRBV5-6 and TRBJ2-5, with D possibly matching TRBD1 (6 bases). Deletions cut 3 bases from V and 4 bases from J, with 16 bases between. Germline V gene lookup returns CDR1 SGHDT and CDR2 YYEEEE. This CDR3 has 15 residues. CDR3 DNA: TGTGCCAGCAGCTCAGCAACAGGGAGTGGAGAGACCCAGTACTTC. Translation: CASSSATGSGETQYF.

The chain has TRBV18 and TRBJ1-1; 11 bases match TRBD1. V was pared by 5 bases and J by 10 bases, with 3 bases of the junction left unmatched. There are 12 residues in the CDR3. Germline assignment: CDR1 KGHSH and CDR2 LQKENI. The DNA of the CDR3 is TGTGCCAGCTCATCGGACAGGGGGCTAGCTTTCTTT. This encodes CASSSDRGLAFF.

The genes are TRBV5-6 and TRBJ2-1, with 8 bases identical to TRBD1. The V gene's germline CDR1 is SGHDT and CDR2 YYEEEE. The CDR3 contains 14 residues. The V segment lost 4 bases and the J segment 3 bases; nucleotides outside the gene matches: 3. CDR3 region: CASSQDRGYNEQFF. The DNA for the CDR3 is TGTGCCAGCAGCCAAGACAGGGGCTACAATGAGCAGTTCTTC.

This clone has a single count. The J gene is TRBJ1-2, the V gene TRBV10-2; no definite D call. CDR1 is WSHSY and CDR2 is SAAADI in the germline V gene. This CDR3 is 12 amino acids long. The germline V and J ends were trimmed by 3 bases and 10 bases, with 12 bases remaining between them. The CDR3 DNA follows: TGCGCCAGCAGTGAAGAGGGCAGTTTCTACACCTTC. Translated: CASSEEGSFYTF.